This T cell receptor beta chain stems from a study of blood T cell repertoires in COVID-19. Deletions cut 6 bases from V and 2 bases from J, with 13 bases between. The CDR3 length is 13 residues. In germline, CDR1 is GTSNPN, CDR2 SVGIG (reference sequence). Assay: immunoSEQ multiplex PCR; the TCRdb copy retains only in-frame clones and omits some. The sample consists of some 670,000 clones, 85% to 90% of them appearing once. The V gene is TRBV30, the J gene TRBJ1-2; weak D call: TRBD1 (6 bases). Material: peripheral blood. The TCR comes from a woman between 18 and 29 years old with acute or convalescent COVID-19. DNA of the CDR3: TGTGCCTGTTCCGGAAGGGGGAACTATGGCTACACCTTC. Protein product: CACSGRGNYGYTF.